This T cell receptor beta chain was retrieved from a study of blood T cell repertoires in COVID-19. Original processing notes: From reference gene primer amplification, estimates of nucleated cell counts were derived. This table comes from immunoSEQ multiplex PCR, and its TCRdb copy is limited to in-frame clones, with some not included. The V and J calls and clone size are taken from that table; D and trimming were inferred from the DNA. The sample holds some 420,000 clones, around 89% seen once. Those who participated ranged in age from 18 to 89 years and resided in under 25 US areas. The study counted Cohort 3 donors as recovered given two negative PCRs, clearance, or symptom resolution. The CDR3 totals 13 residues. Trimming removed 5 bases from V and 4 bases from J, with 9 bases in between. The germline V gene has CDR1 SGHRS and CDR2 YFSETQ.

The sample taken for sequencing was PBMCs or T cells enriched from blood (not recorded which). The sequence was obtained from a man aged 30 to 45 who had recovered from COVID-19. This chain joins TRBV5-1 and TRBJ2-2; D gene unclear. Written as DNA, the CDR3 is TGCGCCAGCAGTGAGTTTGGCACCGGGGAGCTGTTTTTT. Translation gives CASSEFGTGELFF.